The clone carrying this T cell receptor beta chain showed up just a few times. What it recognizes is unknown. The data belong to a study of identical twins. The study's findings and limits: Zero-insertion results could be subject to partial confounding by invariant MAIT and iNKT cells. Models predicted too little out-of-frame TCR alpha sharing in monozygotic twins. Compared with unrelated sharing, twin-shared out-of-frame alpha sequences had more low-probability sequences.

Template switching added a universal primer site, and cDNA bore unique molecular identifiers. TCRdb passed the 5' RACE reads through MiXCR, listing each CDR3 protein once. The sample gives more than 1.5 million distinct CDR3 sequences, 32% of which show up once; about 0.3% is in the top ten. The V gene's germline CDR1 is DFQATT and CDR2 SNEGSKA (reference sequence). This CDR3 comprises 15 residues. The V and J ends lost 4 bases and 5 bases, in that order; junction bases with no gene match: 8. What was sequenced was cord blood. This clonotype was sampled from a newborn girl in good health. The rearrangement joins TRBV20-1 to TRBJ2-7; 13 bases agree with TRBD2. The CDR3 bases are TGCAGTGCTACCACCCCAGGACTAGCGGGAGACGAGCAGTACTTC. Protein product: CSATTPGLAGDEQYF.